The 12 T cell receptor beta chains listed next were all sequenced from one sample in a study of T cells after yellow fever vaccination. MiXCR, applied by TCRdb to the 5' RACE reads, yields one record per CDR3 protein. Of 150,000 to 200,000 distinct CDR3 sequences detected, about 7% appear once; the ten largest clones hold over 2%. Sequenced material: CD4+ T cells sorted from PBMCs, taken 5 days after the first yellow fever vaccination. Every receptor here comes from a man younger than 35 who received the YFV17D yellow fever vaccine.

The chain is built from TRBV5-1 and TRBJ1-2, with D maybe TRBD1 (6 bases). In germline, CDR1 is SGHRS, CDR2 YFSETQ. The CDR3 extends over 14 amino acids. Trimming pared 1 base from V and 3 bases from J, leaving 10 bases between. The CDR3 nucleotides read TGCGCCAGCAGCTTGACAGGGCTGGACTATGGCTACACCTTC. This encodes CASSLTGLDYGYTF.

This clonotype was observed at least ten times. This rearrangement joins TRBV5-1 to TRBJ1-4, with TRBD1 as a possible D gene (5 bases). Germline CDR1 reads SGHRS; CDR2 reads YFSETQ. V was shortened by 1 base and J by 7 bases, with 14 bases between the two germline ends. The CDR3 extends over 15 amino acids. The CDR3 coding sequence is TGCGCCAGCAGCTTGCCGGGGGGAGTCGGTGAAAAACTGTTTTTT. This gives the protein CASSLPGGVGEKLFF.

This clonotype was recorded at least ten times. The genes are TRBV29-1 and TRBJ1-1; D unclear. CDR3 length: 12 residues. Germline V gene sequence: CDR1 SQVTM, CDR2 ANQGSEA. V was pared by 4 bases and J by 1 base, with 7 bases between. The CDR3 sequence: CSVGPGNTEAFF. The CDR3 DNA sequence: TGCAGCGTTGGCCCGGGGAACACTGAAGCTTTCTTT.

The rearrangement links TRBV5-4 to TRBJ2-2; the D gene is possibly TRBD2 (5 bases). The CDR3 length is 17 residues. Trimming stripped 3 bases from V and 4 bases from J, with 19 bases between. CDR1 and CDR2 from the germline V gene are SGHNT and YYREEE (reference sequence). CDR3 region: CASSWNGLIEITGELFF. In DNA, the CDR3 is TGTGCCAGCAGCTGGAACGGACTCATAGAAATCACCGGGGAGCTGTTTTTT.

The DNA of the CDR3 is TGTGCCAGCAGGTTTAGCGCGGCTGAGCAGTTCTTC. This gives the protein CASRFSAAEQFF. The chain has TRBV7-2 and TRBJ2-1, with a weak D call TRBD2 (5 bases). Per the germline V gene, CDR1 is SGHTA and CDR2 is FQGNSA. Trimming removed 6 bases at V and 9 bases at J, with 12 bases between. The CDR3 is 12 amino acids.

Concerning this clonotype itself: A much more abundant neighbour one base away suggests this may be a read error. This chain joins TRBV6-5 and TRBJ1-2; D may be TRBD1 (5 bases). The germline V gene has CDR1 MNHEY and CDR2 SVGAGI. V gave up 2 bases and J gave up 8 bases, with 15 bases separating them. This CDR3 has 14 amino acids. CDR3 residues: CASSYGGRERGYTF. CDR3 coding DNA: TGTGCCAGCAGTTACGGTGGCAGGGAGCGAGGCTACACCTTC.

This clonotype was recorded many times. This chain connects TRBV18 to TRBJ2-3; no firm D call. The V and J ends lost 1 base and 6 bases respectively, with 8 bases between them. Germline-derived CDR1 and CDR2 are KGHSH and LQKENI. The CDR3 has 13 amino acids. The CDR3 coding sequence is TGTGCCAGCTCACCACTTTCCGGGGATACGCAGTATTTT. This gives the protein CASSPLSGDTQYF. The variable domain in full, with the rest retrieved from reference TRBV18 and TRBJ2-3, is NAGVMQNPRHLVRRRGQEARLRCSPMKGHSHVYWYRQLPEEGLKFMVYLQKENIIDESGMPKERFSAEFPKEGPSILRIQQVVRGDSAAYFCASSPLSGDTQYFGPGTRLTVL.

The table lists this clonotype with many counts. The chain uses TRBV6-1 and TRBJ2-6; TRBD1 is a possible D gene (6 bases). V was pared by 7 bases and J by 3 bases, with 7 bases between. This CDR3 is built from 13 residues. The V gene's germline CDR1 is MNHNS and CDR2 SASEGT. CDR3 residues: CASTDSGANVLTF. The DNA of the CDR3 is TGTGCCAGCACGGACAGTGGGGCCAACGTCCTGACTTTC.

There are a few counts of this clonotype. The chain uses TRBV28 and TRBJ1-2; D not resolved. The germline CDR1 and CDR2 sequences are MDHEN and SYDVKM. The CDR3 contains 12 residues. Trimming pared 6 bases from V and 5 bases from J, leaving 10 bases between. CDR3: CASSFPPYGYTF. CDR3 nucleotides: TGTGCCAGCAGCTTTCCCCCTTATGGCTACACCTTC.

V and J are TRBV28 and TRBJ2-2, with TRBD2 matching over 7 bases. V shed 2 bases, J shed 4 bases, and the junction held 4 bases outside the gene matches. CDR1 MDHEN and CDR2 SYDVKM come from the germline V gene. The CDR3 loop spans 15 amino acids. The CDR3 DNA is TGTGCCAGCAGTTTAGAACTAGCGACCACCGGGGAGCTGTTTTTT. Amino acid sequence: CASSLELATTGELFF.

Only a few counts were recorded for this clonotype. The CDR3 DNA is TGCGCCAGCAGCCAGAGGGCCACTAGCGGGGGGTCGAACACCGGGGAGCTGTTTTTT. This translates into CASSQRATSGGSNTGELFF. V gene TRBV4-3 combines with J gene TRBJ2-2, with TRBD2 matching 12 bases. Germline V lookup: CDR1 LGHNA, CDR2 YSLEER. This CDR3 is built from 19 residues. V gave up 3 bases and J gave up 0 bases; unmatched junction bases: 8.

This clonotype showed up many times. This rearrangement joins TRBV12-3 or TRBV12-4 to TRBJ2-2, with D hard to call. This CDR3 region has 13 residues. The germline V and J ends were trimmed by 2 bases and 3 bases, with 4 bases remaining between them. The CDR3 here is CASSLLDTGELFF. CDR3 in DNA: TGTGCCAGCAGTTTATTGGACACCGGGGAGCTGTTTTTT.